This TCR beta chain was recovered during a study of radiotherapy plus CTLA-4 blockade in lung cancer. The protocol was immunoSEQ multiplex PCR, while the TCRdb copy is restricted to in-frame clones and leaves out a portion. The repertoire holds over 70,000 clones, with approximately 86% as singletons. Patients in the study, people with chemo-refractory metastatic non-small-cell lung cancer, received focal radiation plus ipilimumab CTLA-4 blockade. The CDR3 totals 15 residues. After removal of 4 bases from V and 0 bases from J, the junction contained 5 bases not matched to a gene. CDR1 is SGHNT, CDR2 YYREEE, per germline (reference sequence).

Sequenced material: peripheral blood, taken from a patient treated with radiotherapy plus ipilimumab. This receptor was identified in a human donor with non-small cell lung cancer who had a partial response to radiotherapy plus ipilimumab. The chain carries TRBV5-4 and TRBJ1-1; 8 bases are shared with TRBD1. DNA of the CDR3: TGTGCCAGCAGCGGAAGGGGACAGGTGAACACTGAAGCTTTCTTT. Translated: CASSGRGQVNTEAFF.